The source of this TCR beta chain is a study of control samples from healthy donors and cancer patients. Using immunoSEQ multiplex PCR, the repertoire was profiled, and TCRdb retains in-frame clones only, with some absent. The table lists roughly 88,000 clones, roughly 91% of them singletons, with roughly 15% in the top ten. CDR3 size: 15 residues. Trimming pared 4 bases from V and 3 bases from J, leaving 13 bases between. Per the germline V gene, CDR1 is ENHRY and CDR2 is SYGVKD. The V gene is TRBV10-3, the J gene TRBJ1-5; D is possibly TRBD1 (6 bases). Source material: blood. This sequence originates from a man aged 45-60 years in good health. CDR3 protein: CAISASGQYNQPQHF. The CDR3 region has the DNA TGTGCCATCAGTGCTTCCGGACAGTACAATCAGCCCCAGCATTTT.